The T cell receptor beta chain under discussion was sequenced for a study of shared clonotypes between healthy human individuals. The study's findings and limits: Generally, naive subsets (rather than memory subsets) showed larger estimated richness.

Here immunoSEQ multiplex PCR was the method, and the copy in TCRdb shows in-frame clones only, minus some. The table has under 1,100,000 clones, about 75% seen once. Germline CDR1 reads SSHAT; CDR2 reads FNYEAQ (reference sequence). CDR3 length equals 13 residues. Turning to this clone: Its target is unknown. At one boundary the junction diverges from the germline segment, which might be a read error.

The sample comprised memory CD4+ T cells sorted from blood. The subset is: CD45RA-negative fraction. The chain joins TRBV7-7 to TRBJ2-7; D possibly corresponds to TRBD1 (6 bases). The sequence was collected from a young man in good health. The CDR3 nucleotides are TGTGCTAGCAGCCGGGGACATTCCTACGAGCAGTACTTC. This encodes CASSRGHSYEQYF.